This passage covers 14 T cell receptor beta chains from one sample sequenced in a study of control samples from healthy donors and cancer patients (dated by TCRdb to between 2020 and 2021). The library was prepared using the immunoSEQ multiplex PCR assay. TCRdb took this table from immuneACCESS and kept in-frame rearrangements with V and J called. Such tables lack part of the clones; where checked against another copy, unresolved V genes explain under half of the gap, and the rest is unexplained. The sample table contains about 100,000 clones; only one count was recorded for over 75% of them. Over 15% of the sample comes from the top ten. Specimen: blood. These receptors all come from a woman aged 45-59 years in good health.

The gene calls are TRBV7-9 and TRBJ2-5; 9 nucleotides align to TRBD2. Looked up from germline, CDR1 is SEHNR and CDR2 is FQNEAQ (reference sequence). The CDR3 totals 16 residues. V lost 2 bases, J lost 1 base, and 5 bases stayed unmatched. The CDR3 DNA follows: TGTGCCAGCAGCTTACAGGAAGCGGGGGGCCAAGAGACCCAGTACTTC. It translates to CASSLQEAGGQETQYF.

The J gene is TRBJ1-6, the V gene TRBV11-2; no clear D. Trimming pared 11 bases from V and 7 bases from J, leaving 21 bases between. This CDR3 is built from 15 residues. CDR1 is SGHAT, CDR2 FQNNGV, per germline. CDR3 protein: CAPPRDIEGNSPLHF. In nucleotides, the CDR3 is TGTGCCCCCCCCCGAGACATTGAGGGAAATTCACCCCTCCACTTT.

The gene calls are TRBV5-1 and TRBJ2-3, with TRBD2 identical over 8 bases. From germline, CDR1 is SGHRS and CDR2 YFSETQ. The V segment lost 4 bases and the J segment 4 bases; nucleotides outside the gene matches: 5. This CDR3 region has 14 residues. CDR3 amino acids: CASSGSGSADTQYF. The DNA of the CDR3 is TGCGCCAGCAGCGGGAGCGGGAGCGCAGATACGCAGTATTTT.

The chain uses TRBV19 and TRBJ2-7; D gene ambiguous. V was clipped by 3 bases and J by 2 bases, with 17 bases between them. This CDR3 comprises 16 residues. Germline V lookup: CDR1 LNHDA, CDR2 SQIVND (reference sequence). CDR3 sequence: CASSIIPARHPYEQYF. As DNA, the CDR3 is TGTGCCAGTAGTATTATACCCGCAAGACACCCCTACGAGCAGTACTTC. The full variable domain, rest sourced from reference TRBV19 and TRBJ2-7, is DGGITQSPKYLFRKEGQNVTLSCEQNLNHDAMYWYRQDPGQGLRLIYYSQIVNDFQKGDIAEGYSVSREKKESFPLTVTSAQKNPTAFYLCASSIIPARHPYEQYFGPGTRLTVT.

This sequence joins TRBV10-2 and TRBJ2-7, with 9 bases matching TRBD2. The germline V gene has CDR1 WSHSY and CDR2 SAAADI. This CDR3 is built from 13 residues. The J segment lost 6 bases and the V segment lost 8 bases, leaving 8 bases of the junction unmatched. CDR3 protein: CASGSGSGGEQYV. CDR3 sequence (DNA): TGCGCCAGCGGTAGCGGGAGCGGTGGCGAGCAGTACGTC.

This clone was recorded only once. The chain uses TRBV30 and TRBJ2-5, with a weak D call TRBD2 (6 bases). Germline lookup yields CDR1 GTSNPN and CDR2 SVGIG (reference sequence). This CDR3 spans 12 amino acids. V lost 6 bases and J 6 bases, leaving 14 bases between the germline ends. As DNA, the CDR3 is TGTGCCTGCACGCCGGGCGGGAAGACCCAGTACTTC. Its protein product is CACTPGGKTQYF.

J is TRBJ2-5 and V is TRBV21-1; the table's D call, TRBD2, has no DNA check behind it. TRBV21-1 is recorded as a pseudogene. The CDR3 contains 17 residues. CDR3 nucleotides: TGTGCCAGCAGCAATCCCGCGAGACGGGAGATTTGCGAGACCCAGTACTTC. Translation: CASSNPARREICETQYF.

V and J are TRBV7-9 and TRBJ2-2; 9 bases map to TRBD1. The germline gives CDR1 SEHNR, CDR2 FQNEAQ (reference sequence). CDR3 size: 16 residues. The J segment lost 2 bases and the V segment lost 4 bases, leaving 5 bases of the junction unmatched. DNA of the CDR3: TGTGCCAGCAGCTCCCCGGGACAGGGTAACACCGGGGAGCTGTTTTTT. Its protein product is CASSSPGQGNTGELFF.

The rearrangement joins TRBV27 to TRBJ1-5; 11 bases fit TRBD1. The V gene's germline CDR1 is MNHEY and CDR2 SMNVEV (reference sequence). The CDR3 consists of 15 residues. With 4 bases clipped from V and 6 bases from J, the junction kept 5 bases outside the gene matches. For the CDR3, the DNA is TGTGCCAGCAGTTCGGGACAGGGGGGGATTCAGCCCCAGCATTTT. Protein: CASSSGQGGIQPQHF.

This chain uses TRBV2 with TRBJ2-4, with 7 bases identical to TRBD1. The CDR3 covers 13 residues. The V gene end was trimmed by 9 bases and the J gene end by 8 bases; junction bases not matched to a gene: 10. Looked up from germline, CDR1 is SNHLY and CDR2 is FYNNEI. The CDR3 nucleotides read TGTGCCAGTAATACAGGGGTATCGGACATTCAGTACTTC. Its translation: CASNTGVSDIQYF.

V gene TRBV24-1 combines with J gene TRBJ1-2; no reliable D call. The CDR3 extends over 12 amino acids. Trimming stripped 4 bases from V and 8 bases from J, with 10 bases between. CDR1 is KGHDR, CDR2 SFDVKD, per germline. In nucleotides, the CDR3 is TGTGCCACCAGTGACCCCCCGCGGGGCTACACCTTC. Amino acids: CATSDPPRGYTF.

The count of this clone is one. The chain couples TRBV30 to TRBJ2-7; TRBD2 might be the D (5 bases). Trimming left V 1 base short and J 9 bases short, with 22 bases between. CDR3 length equals 15 residues. The germline V gene encodes CDR1 GTSNPN and CDR2 SVGIG (reference sequence). CDR3 region: CAWSGKVGSTWVQYF. Here the CDR3 DNA reads TGTGCCTGGAGTGGGAAGGTAGGGAGTACGTGGGTGCAGTACTTC.

The gene calls are TRBV18 and TRBJ2-1; D not certain. CDR1 is KGHSH, CDR2 LQKENI, per germline. The V and J ends lost 4 bases and 5 bases respectively, with 9 bases between them. This CDR3 is 13 amino acids long. The CDR3 spells CASSLDIDNEQFF. The CDR3 bases are TGTGCCAGCTCACTTGACATCGACAATGAGCAGTTCTTC.

The chain carries TRBV30 and TRBJ1-2, with a tentative D call TRBD1 (6 bases). V dropped 0 bases and J dropped 6 bases, with 11 bases sitting between them. Looked up from germline, CDR1 is GTSNPN and CDR2 is SVGIG (reference sequence). This CDR3 comprises 13 residues. The CDR3, as DNA: TGTGCCTGGAGTGTAGTCCCAGGGGATGGCTACACCTTC. It translates to CAWSVVPGDGYTF.